One sample yielded the 11 T cell receptor beta chains listed below, sequenced in a study of blood T cells in healthy people across ages. A sample-barcoded 5' primer and a J-beta primer mix were used in a second PCR of roughly 6 to 11 cycles. TCRdb redid the calling of the 5' RACE reads with MiXCR, one entry per CDR3 protein. The data show hundreds of thousands of distinct CDR3 sequences, around 48% seen once. Sequencing was performed on blood. The receptors originated from a man older than 75 in good health.

The rearrangement links TRBV6-2 or TRBV6-3 to TRBJ2-3; TRBD1 matches at 8 bases. The CDR3 extends over 15 amino acids. V lost 7 bases, J lost 2 bases, and 8 bases stayed unmatched. Germline V gives CDR1 MNHEY, CDR2 SVGEGT. The CDR3 DNA reads TGTGCCAGCACCCTCCGGGACAGGACCACAGATACGCAGTATTTT. This encodes CASTLRDRTTDTQYF.

Only a few counts were recorded for this clonotype. The CDR3 loop is CASSPSPGTDYGYTF. The CDR3 region has the DNA TGTGCCAGCAGCCCGAGCCCCGGGACAGATTATGGCTACACCTTC. The chain joins TRBV9 to TRBJ1-2, with 7 bases identical to TRBD1. V dropped 4 bases and J dropped 5; count of bases not matched to a gene: 11. This CDR3 is 15 amino acids long. From germline, CDR1 is SGDLS and CDR2 YYNGEE. Full variable domain (outside the CDR3, taken from reference TRBV9 and TRBJ1-2): DSGVTQTPKHLITATGQRVTLRCSPRSGDLSVYWYQQSLDQGLQFLIQYYNGEERAKGNILERFSAQQFPDLHSELNLSSLELGDSALYFCASSPSPGTDYGYTFGSGTRLTVV.

In its sample, this clonotype was seen once. The chain carries TRBV10-3 and TRBJ2-7; the match to TRBD2 covers 11 bases. There are 17 residues in the CDR3. The germline CDR1 and CDR2 sequences are ENHRY and SYGVKD. The V segment lost 8 bases and the J segment 0 bases; nucleotides outside the gene matches: 12. CDR3 residues: CAIGLGSTSGASYEQYF. The CDR3 DNA follows: TGTGCCATCGGTTTGGGGTCGACTAGCGGGGCCTCCTACGAGCAGTACTTC.

J is TRBJ2-5 and V is TRBV20-1, with D hard to call. Between the trimmed V and J ends, which lost 7 bases and 11 bases, there was a span of 14 bases. This CDR3 region has 10 residues. The germline V gene has CDR1 DFQATT and CDR2 SNEGSKA (reference sequence). The CDR3 here is CSGLLESQYF. The CDR3 DNA sequence: TGCAGTGGACTGCTCGAATCGCAGTACTTC.

This clonotype was recorded a few times. This rearrangement joins TRBV29-1 to TRBJ1-2; no clear D gene. With 7 bases removed from V and 2 bases from J, the gap between germline ends came to 8 bases. This CDR3 is built from 11 residues. Per germline, CDR1 SQVTM and CDR2 ANQGSEA. The CDR3 sequence: CSATENYGYTF. CDR3 DNA: TGCAGCGCTACAGAAAACTATGGCTACACCTTC. The full variable domain, its missing parts supplied by reference TRBV29-1 and TRBJ1-2, is SAVISQKPSRDICQRGTSLTIQCQVDSQVTMMFWYRQQPGQSLTLIATANQGSEATYESGFVIDKFPISRPNLTFSTLTVSNMSPEDSSIYLCSATENYGYTFGSGTRLTVV.

Comment on this clonotype: A much larger clone lies one base from this, so it may be a read error. The chain is built from TRBV6-6 and TRBJ2-5; maybe TRBD1 (5 bases). This CDR3 comprises 14 residues. Germline values: CDR1 MNHNY, CDR2 SVGAGI (reference sequence). The V and J ends lost 5 bases and 2 bases respectively, with 12 bases between them. CDR3 sequence: CASSPPTVQETQYF. The CDR3 DNA reads TGTGCCAGCAGTCCTCCGACAGTGCAAGAGACCCAGTACTTC.

This rearrangement joins TRBV20-1 to TRBJ2-2; no firm D call. The CDR3 extends over 14 amino acids. Trimming removed 1 base at V and 2 bases at J, with 8 bases between. Germline CDR1 is DFQATT and CDR2 is SNEGSKA (reference sequence). CDR3 residues: CSARAWANTGELFF. CDR3 sequence (DNA): TGCAGTGCTAGAGCCTGGGCCAACACCGGGGAGCTGTTTTTT.

V and J are TRBV7-2 and TRBJ1-2; D not resolved. Trimming shortened V by 2 bases and J by 5 bases, and 6 bases separated the two germline ends. The CDR3 totals 12 residues. Germline V gene data show CDR1 as SGHTA and CDR2 as FQGNSA. CDR3 protein: CASSLSTYGYTF. The CDR3 nucleotides read TGTGCCAGCAGCTTATCAACTTATGGCTACACCTTC.

The table lists this clonotype with a few counts. The chain carries TRBV5-1 and TRBJ2-5; D unresolved. The CDR3 is 13 amino acids. CDR1 and CDR2 from the germline V gene are SGHRS and YFSETQ. Trimming left V 0 bases short and J 5 bases short, with 8 bases between. This chain's CDR3 is CASSLVDGETQYF. In DNA, the CDR3 is TGCGCCAGCAGCTTGGTAGACGGGGAGACCCAGTACTTC.

The rearrangement links TRBV16 to TRBJ1-4; a possible D gene is TRBD1 (5 bases). V was clipped by 3 bases and J by 0 bases, with 8 bases between them. CDR3 length: 15 amino acids. Germline-derived CDR1 and CDR2 are KGHSY and FQNENV. CDR3 coding DNA: TGTGCCAGCAGCCAGATACAGGCAACTAATGAAAAACTGTTTTTT. As protein: CASSQIQATNEKLFF.

At least ten counts were recorded for this clonotype. J is TRBJ2-7 and V is TRBV6-5; D could derive from TRBD1 or TRBD2 (5 bases each). V lost 4 bases to trimming and J lost 4 bases, with 17 bases between them. The CDR3 is 15 amino acids. Germline-derived CDR1 and CDR2 are MNHEY and SVGAGI. CDR3 bases: TGTGCCAGCAGTTCTCGGGACCTTGGGCGTTACGAGCAGTACTTC. This gives the protein CASSSRDLGRYEQYF.